The 9 T cell receptor beta chains below all came from one sample that was sequenced in a study of cytomegalovirus exposure and HLA in healthy donors. The study ran its PCR with 60 Vbeta and 13 Jbeta primers. Sequencing used immunoSEQ multiplex PCR; TCRdb keeps in-frame clones, though not all of them. The repertoire holds some 170,000 clones, with 80% as singletons. Input material: PBMCs. These receptors were collected from a man younger than 30 in good health and CMV-seropositive.

The V call is TRBV5-4, the J call TRBJ1-4; D uncertain. Trimming took off 2 bases at V and 8 bases at J, with 10 bases between the two ends. CDR3 length equals 13 residues. In germline, CDR1 is SGHNT, CDR2 YYREEE (reference sequence). The CDR3 region has the DNA TGTGCCAGCAGCTTTATCGGTACCGAAAAACTGTTTTTT. It codes for CASSFIGTEKLFF.

The rearrangement uses TRBV19 and TRBJ1-5; a weak D match, TRBD1 (6 bases). Trimming cost V 5 bases and J 5 bases, with 13 bases left between them. The CDR3 has 14 residues. CDR1 is LNHDA and CDR2 is SQIVND in the germline V gene (reference sequence). CDR3 sequence: CASSPRGPDQPQHF. The CDR3 region has the DNA TGTGCCAGTAGTCCCAGGGGCCCGGATCAGCCCCAGCATTTT.

The chain uses TRBV4-1 and TRBJ1-5; tentative D call: TRBD1 (5 bases). The CDR3 sequence is 17 residues long. Per germline, CDR1 MGHRA and CDR2 YSYEKL. The V gene lost 0 bases and the J gene lost 3 bases, with 15 bases spanning the gap. CDR3 loop: CASSQDYRPGDNQPQHF. The DNA of the CDR3 is TGCGCCAGCAGCCAAGATTACCGTCCGGGGGACAATCAGCCCCAGCATTTT.

The CDR3 is CASSYPNGELFF. CDR3 coding DNA: TGTGCCAGCAGTTACCCAAACGGGGAGCTGTTTTTT. The chain joins TRBV6-5 to TRBJ2-2; no reliable D call. The CDR3 consists of 12 residues. The V end was cut by 2 bases, the J end by 7 bases, with 5 bases between. Germline assignment: CDR1 MNHEY and CDR2 SVGAGI.

The chain has TRBV5-1 and TRBJ1-1, with 8 nucleotides matching TRBD1. With V trimmed by 0 bases and J by 2 bases, 3 bases remained unmatched. This CDR3 has 15 residues. CDR1 and CDR2 (germline): SGHRS, YFSETQ. The CDR3 loop reads CASSLGTGPNTEAFF. CDR3 in DNA: TGCGCCAGCAGCTTGGGGACAGGGCCCAACACTGAAGCTTTCTTT.

The rearrangement uses TRBV6-1 and TRBJ1-5; possibly TRBD1 for D (6 bases). Germline-derived CDR1 and CDR2 are MNHNS and SASEGT. The CDR3 has 15 amino acids. The germline V and J ends were trimmed by 6 bases and 3 bases, with 15 bases remaining between them. DNA for the CDR3: TGTGCCAGCAGACAACAGGGCTCCTACAATCAGCCCCAGCATTTT. This encodes CASRQQGSYNQPQHF.

The rearrangement joins TRBV5-1 to TRBJ2-3, with 8 positions matching TRBD1. Trimming took 6 bases from V and 2 from J; bases not matched to a gene: 8. The CDR3 has 15 residues. The germline V gene encodes CDR1 SGHRS and CDR2 YFSETQ. Here the CDR3 reads CASIPGQGYTDTQYF. The DNA of the CDR3 is TGCGCCAGCATCCCTGGACAGGGCTACACAGATACGCAGTATTTT.

A remark on this clone: Because it lacks the conserved phenylalanine or tryptophan at the end, this CDR3 is likely a read error. The chain uses TRBV5-6 and TRBJ1-6; the D is unclear. The germline V and J ends were trimmed by 0 bases and 4 bases, with 5 bases remaining between them. The CDR3 consists of 14 residues. Germline V gene lookup returns CDR1 SGHDT and CDR2 YYEEEE. For the CDR3, the DNA is TGTGCCAGCAGCTTGGCGGGGTATAATTCACCCCTCCACCTT. This gives the protein CASSLAGYNSPLHL.

The gene calls are TRBV6-5 and TRBJ2-5, with a weak D call TRBD1 (5 bases). The CDR3 totals 13 residues. Trimming shortened V by 0 bases and J by 11 bases, and 13 bases separated the two germline ends. Germline loops: CDR1 MNHEY, CDR2 SVGAGI. CDR3 DNA sequence: TGTGCCAGCAGTTACTCGTACCAGGGTGAGCAGTACTTC. Translating gives CASSYSYQGEQYF.